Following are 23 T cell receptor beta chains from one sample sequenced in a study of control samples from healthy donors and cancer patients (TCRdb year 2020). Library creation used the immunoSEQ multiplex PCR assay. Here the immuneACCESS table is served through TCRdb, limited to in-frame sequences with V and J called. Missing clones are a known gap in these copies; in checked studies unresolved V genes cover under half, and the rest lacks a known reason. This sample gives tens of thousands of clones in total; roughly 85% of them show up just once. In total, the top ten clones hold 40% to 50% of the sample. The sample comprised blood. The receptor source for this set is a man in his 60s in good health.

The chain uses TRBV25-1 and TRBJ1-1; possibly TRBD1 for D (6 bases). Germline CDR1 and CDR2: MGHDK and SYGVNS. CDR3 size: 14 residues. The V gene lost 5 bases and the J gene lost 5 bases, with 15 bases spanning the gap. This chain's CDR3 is CASSPGTRSTEAFF. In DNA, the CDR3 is TGTGCCAGCAGTCCCGGGACACGGAGTACTGAAGCTTTCTTT.

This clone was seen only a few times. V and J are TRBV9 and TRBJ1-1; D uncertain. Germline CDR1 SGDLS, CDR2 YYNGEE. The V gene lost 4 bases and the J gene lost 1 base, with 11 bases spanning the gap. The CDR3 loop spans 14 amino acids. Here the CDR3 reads CASSPRAENTEAFF. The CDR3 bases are TGTGCCAGCAGCCCCCGGGCGGAGAACACTGAAGCTTTCTTT. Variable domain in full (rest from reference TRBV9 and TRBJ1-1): DSGVTQTPKHLITATGQRVTLRCSPRSGDLSVYWYQQSLDQGLQFLIQYYNGEERAKGNILERFSAQQFPDLHSELNLSSLELGDSALYFCASSPRAENTEAFFGQGTRLTVV.

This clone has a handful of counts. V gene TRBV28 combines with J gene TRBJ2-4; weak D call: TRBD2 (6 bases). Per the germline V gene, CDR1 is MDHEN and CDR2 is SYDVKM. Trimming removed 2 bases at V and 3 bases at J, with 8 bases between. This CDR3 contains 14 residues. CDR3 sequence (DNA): TGTGCCAGCAGTTTACCGGGACTCAAAAACATTCAGTACTTC. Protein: CASSLPGLKNIQYF.

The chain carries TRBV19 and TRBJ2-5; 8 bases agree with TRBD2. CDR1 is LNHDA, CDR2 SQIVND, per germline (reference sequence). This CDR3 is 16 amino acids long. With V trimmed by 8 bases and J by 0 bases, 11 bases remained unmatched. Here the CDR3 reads CASRPGGRAYQETQYF. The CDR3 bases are TGTGCCAGTCGCCCGGGGGGGCGGGCGTACCAAGAGACCCAGTACTTC. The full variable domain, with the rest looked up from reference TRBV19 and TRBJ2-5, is DGGITQSPKYLFRKEGQNVTLSCEQNLNHDAMYWYRQDPGQGLRLIYYSQIVNDFQKGDIAEGYSVSREKKESFPLTVTSAQKNPTAFYLCASRPGGRAYQETQYFGPGTRLLVL.

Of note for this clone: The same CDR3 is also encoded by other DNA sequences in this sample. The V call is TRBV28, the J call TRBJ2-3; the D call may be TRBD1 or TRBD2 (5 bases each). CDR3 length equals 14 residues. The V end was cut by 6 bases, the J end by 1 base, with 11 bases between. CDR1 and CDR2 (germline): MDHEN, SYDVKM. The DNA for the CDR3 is TGTGCCAGCAGCCTTGGGGGAGGCACAGATACGCAGTATTTT. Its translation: CASSLGGGTDTQYF. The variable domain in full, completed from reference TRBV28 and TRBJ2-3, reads DVKVTQSSRYLVKRTGEKVFLECVQDMDHENMFWYRQDPGLGLRLIYFSYDVKMKEKGDIPEGYSVSREKKERFSLILESASTNQTSMYLCASSLGGGTDTQYFGPGTRLTVL.

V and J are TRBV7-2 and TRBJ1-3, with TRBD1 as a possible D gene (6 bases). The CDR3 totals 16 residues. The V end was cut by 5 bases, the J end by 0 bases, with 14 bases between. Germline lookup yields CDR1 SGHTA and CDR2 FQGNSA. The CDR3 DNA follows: TGTGCCAGCAGCCGTGCAGGGGTCTCCTCTGGAAACACCATATATTTT. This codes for CASSRAGVSSGNTIYF.

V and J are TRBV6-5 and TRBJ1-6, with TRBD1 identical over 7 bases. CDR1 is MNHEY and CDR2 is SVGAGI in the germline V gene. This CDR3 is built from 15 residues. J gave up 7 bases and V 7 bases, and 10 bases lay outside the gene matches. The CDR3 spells CASTFVGGRNSPLHF. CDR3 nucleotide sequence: TGTGCCAGCACCTTCGTAGGGGGCAGGAATTCACCCCTCCACTTT.

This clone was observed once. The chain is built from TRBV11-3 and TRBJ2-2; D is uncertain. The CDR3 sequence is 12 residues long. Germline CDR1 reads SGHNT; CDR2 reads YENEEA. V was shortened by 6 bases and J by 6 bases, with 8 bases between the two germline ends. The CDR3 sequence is CASSQYSGELFF. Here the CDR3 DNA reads TGTGCCAGCAGTCAATATTCCGGGGAGCTGTTTTTT.

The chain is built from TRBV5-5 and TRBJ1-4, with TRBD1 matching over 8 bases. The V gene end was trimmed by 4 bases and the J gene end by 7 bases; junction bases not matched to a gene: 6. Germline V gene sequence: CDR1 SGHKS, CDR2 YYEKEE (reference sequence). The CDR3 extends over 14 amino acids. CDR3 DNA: TGTGCCAGCAGCCTCCATGACAGGGGTGAAAAACTGTTTTTT. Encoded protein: CASSLHDRGEKLFF.

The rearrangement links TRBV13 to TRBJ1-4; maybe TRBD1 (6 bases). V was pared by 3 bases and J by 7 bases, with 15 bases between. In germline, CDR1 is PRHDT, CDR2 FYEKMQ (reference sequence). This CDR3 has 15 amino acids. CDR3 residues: CASSFDRGRGEKLFF. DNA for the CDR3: TGTGCCAGCAGCTTCGACCGGGGGCGGGGTGAAAAACTGTTTTTT.

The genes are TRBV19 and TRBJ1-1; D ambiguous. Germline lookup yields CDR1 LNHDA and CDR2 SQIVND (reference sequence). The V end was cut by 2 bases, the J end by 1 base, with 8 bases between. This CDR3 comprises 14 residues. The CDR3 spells CASSIRAGNTEAFF. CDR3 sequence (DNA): TGTGCCAGTAGTATACGGGCAGGGAACACTGAAGCTTTCTTT.

CDR3 in DNA: TGTGCCAGCAGCCTAGGGGCCGGTAGTACGCTGTTTTTT. Translating it yields CASSLGAGSTLFF. The chain recombines TRBV11-3 with TRBJ2-2, with D possibly being TRBD1 (5 bases). The CDR3 covers 13 residues. Looked up from germline, CDR1 is SGHNT and CDR2 is YENEEA. The V gene lost 5 bases and the J gene lost 13 bases, with 17 bases spanning the gap.

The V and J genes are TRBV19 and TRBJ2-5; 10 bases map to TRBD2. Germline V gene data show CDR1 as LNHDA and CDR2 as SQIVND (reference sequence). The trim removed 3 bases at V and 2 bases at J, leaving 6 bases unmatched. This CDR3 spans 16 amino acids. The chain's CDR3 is CASSMGSLAGQETQYF. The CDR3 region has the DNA TGTGCCAGTAGTATGGGTTCACTAGCGGGGCAAGAGACCCAGTACTTC.

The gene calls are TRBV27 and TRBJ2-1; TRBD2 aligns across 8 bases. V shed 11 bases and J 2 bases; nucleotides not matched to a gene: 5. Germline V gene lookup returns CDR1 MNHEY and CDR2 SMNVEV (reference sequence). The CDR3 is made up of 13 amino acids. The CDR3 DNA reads TGTGCCGTTACTAGCGGCACCTACAATGAGCAGTTCTTC. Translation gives CAVTSGTYNEQFF.

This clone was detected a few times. The CDR3 sequence is CSAKGPGENTGELFF. The CDR3 region has the DNA TGCAGCGCCAAGGGTCCCGGGGAGAACACCGGGGAGCTGTTTTTT. The chain joins TRBV29-1 to TRBJ2-2; tentatively, D is TRBD2 (5 bases). Trimming removed 7 bases at V and 1 base at J, with 16 bases between. This CDR3 comprises 15 residues. Germline V lookup: CDR1 SQVTM, CDR2 ANQGSEA.

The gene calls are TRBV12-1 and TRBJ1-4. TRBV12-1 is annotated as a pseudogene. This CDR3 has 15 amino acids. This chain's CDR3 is CASSFTGRGEEKLFF. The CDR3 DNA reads TGTGCCAGCAGCTTTACGGGGAGGGGGGAAGAAAAACTGTTTTTT.

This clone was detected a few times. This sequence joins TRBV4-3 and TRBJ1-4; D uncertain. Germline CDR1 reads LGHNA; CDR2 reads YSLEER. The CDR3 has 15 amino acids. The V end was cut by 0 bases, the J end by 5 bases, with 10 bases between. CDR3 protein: CASSQEYGENEKLFF. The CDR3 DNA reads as TGCGCCAGCAGCCAAGAGTACGGGGAGAATGAAAAACTGTTTTTT.

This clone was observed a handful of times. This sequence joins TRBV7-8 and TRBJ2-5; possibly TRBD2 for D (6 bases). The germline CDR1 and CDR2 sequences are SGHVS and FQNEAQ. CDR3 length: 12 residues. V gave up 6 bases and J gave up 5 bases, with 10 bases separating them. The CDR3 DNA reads TGTGCCAGCAGACGACTAGGGGAGACCCAGTACTTC. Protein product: CASRRLGETQYF.

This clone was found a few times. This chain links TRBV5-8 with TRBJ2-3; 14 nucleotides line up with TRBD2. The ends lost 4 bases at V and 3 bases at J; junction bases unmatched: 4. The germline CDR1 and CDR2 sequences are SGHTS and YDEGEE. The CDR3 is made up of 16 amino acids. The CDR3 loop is CASSEGLAGGTDTQYF. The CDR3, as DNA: TGTGCCAGCAGCGAAGGACTAGCGGGAGGAACAGATACGCAGTATTTT.

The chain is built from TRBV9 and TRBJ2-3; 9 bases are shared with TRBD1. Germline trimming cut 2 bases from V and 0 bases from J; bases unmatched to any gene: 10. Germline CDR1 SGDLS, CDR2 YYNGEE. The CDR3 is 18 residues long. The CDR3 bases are TGTGCCAGCAGCGTTGGGAACAGGGGGCTGGAAAGCACAGATACGCAGTATTTT. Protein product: CASSVGNRGLESTDTQYF.

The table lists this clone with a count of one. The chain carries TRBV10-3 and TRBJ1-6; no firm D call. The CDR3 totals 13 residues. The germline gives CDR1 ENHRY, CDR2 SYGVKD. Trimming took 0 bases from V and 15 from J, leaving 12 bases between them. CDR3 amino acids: CAISESVVKLLHF. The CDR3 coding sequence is TGTGCCATCAGTGAGTCGGTGGTGAAGCTCCTCCACTTT.

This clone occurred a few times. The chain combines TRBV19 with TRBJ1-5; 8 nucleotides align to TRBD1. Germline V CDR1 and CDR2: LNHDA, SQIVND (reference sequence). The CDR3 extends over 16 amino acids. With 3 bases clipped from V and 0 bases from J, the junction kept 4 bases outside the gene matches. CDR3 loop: CASSMGQALSNQPQHF. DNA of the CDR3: TGTGCCAGTAGTATGGGACAGGCCCTTAGCAATCAGCCCCAGCATTTT.

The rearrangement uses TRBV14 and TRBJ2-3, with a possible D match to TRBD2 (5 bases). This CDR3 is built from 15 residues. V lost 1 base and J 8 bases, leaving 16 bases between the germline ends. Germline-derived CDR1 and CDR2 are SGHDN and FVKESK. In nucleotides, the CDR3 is TGTGCCAGCAGCCAAGTTGGTGGCGGCCGGGGTACGCAGTATTTT. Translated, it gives CASSQVGGGRGTQYF. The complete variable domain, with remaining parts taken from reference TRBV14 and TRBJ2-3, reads EAGVTQFPSHSVIEKGQTVTLRCDPISGHDNLYWYRRVMGKEIKFLLHFVKESKQDESGMPNNRFLAERTGGTYSTLKVQPAELEDSGVYFCASSQVGGGRGTQYFGPGTRLTVL.